Each of the 3 T cell receptor beta chains below was sequenced from the same sample in a study of T cell responses to AZD1222 COVID-19 vaccine. Produced via immunoSEQ multiplex PCR; TCRdb's table is partial and in-frame only. The sample records roughly 190,000 clones, approximately 90% being singletons. The starting material was peripheral blood, obtained 28 days after the second AZD1222 dose. These receptors were taken from an adult who received the AZD1222 COVID-19 vaccine.

V is TRBV12-3 or TRBV12-4 and J is TRBJ2-5, with D perhaps matching TRBD1 (5 bases). The CDR3 runs 13 residues. With 6 bases removed from V and 3 bases from J, the gap between germline ends came to 11 bases. CDR3 region: CASRPDRKETQYF. The CDR3 DNA sequence: TGTGCCAGCAGACCCGACAGAAAAGAGACCCAGTACTTC.

The chain carries TRBV2 and TRBJ2-2; D call uncertain. Trimming cost V 5 bases and J 1 base, with 8 bases left between them. CDR1 and CDR2 from the germline V gene are SNHLY and FYNNEI. The CDR3 covers 14 residues. The chain's CDR3 is CASSHRENTGELFF. The CDR3, as DNA: TGTGCCAGCAGTCACAGAGAGAACACCGGGGAGCTGTTTTTT.

V and J are TRBV30 and TRBJ2-2; no clear D gene. The V end was cut by 5 bases, the J end by 3 bases, with 10 bases between. CDR3 length equals 13 residues. Per the germline V gene, CDR1 is GTSNPN and CDR2 is SVGIG (reference sequence). CDR3 nucleotide sequence: TGTGCCTGGTCGCCTGGGTACACCGGGGAGCTGTTTTTT. Translated, it gives CAWSPGYTGELFF. Together with reference TRBV30 and TRBJ2-2, the CDR3 gives the full variable domain: SQTIHQWPATLVQPVGSPLSLECTVEGTSNPNLYWYRQAAGRGLQLLFYSVGIGQISSEVPQNLSASRPQDRQFILSSKKLLLSDSGFYLCAWSPGYTGELFFGEGSRLTVL.